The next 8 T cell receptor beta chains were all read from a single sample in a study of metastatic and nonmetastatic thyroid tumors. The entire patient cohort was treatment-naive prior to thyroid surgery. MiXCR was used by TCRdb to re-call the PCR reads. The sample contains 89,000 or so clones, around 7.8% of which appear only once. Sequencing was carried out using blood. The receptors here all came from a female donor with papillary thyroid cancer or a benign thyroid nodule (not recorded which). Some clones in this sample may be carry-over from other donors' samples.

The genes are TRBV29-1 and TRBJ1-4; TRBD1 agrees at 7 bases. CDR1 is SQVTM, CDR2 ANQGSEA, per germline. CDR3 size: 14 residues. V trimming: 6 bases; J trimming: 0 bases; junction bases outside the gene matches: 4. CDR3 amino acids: CSVVTGATNEKLFF. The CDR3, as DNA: TGCAGCGTAGTCACAGGGGCAACTAATGAAAAACTGTTTTTT. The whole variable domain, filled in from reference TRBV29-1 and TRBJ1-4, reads SAVISQKPSRDICQRGTSLTIQCQVDSQVTMMFWYRQQPGQSLTLIATANQGSEATYESGFVIDKFPISRPNLTFSTLTVSNMSPEDSSIYLCSVVTGATNEKLFFGSGTQLSVL.

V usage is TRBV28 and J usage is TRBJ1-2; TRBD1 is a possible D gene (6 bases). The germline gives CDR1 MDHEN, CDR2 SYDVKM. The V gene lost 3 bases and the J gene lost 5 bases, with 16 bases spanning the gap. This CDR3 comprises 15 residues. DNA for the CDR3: TGTGCCAGCAGTTTGAGGCCGGGGGCATGGTATGGCTACACCTTC. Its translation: CASSLRPGAWYGYTF.

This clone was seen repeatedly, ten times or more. The CDR3 reads CATSDRYSTGELFF. The CDR3 nucleotides are TGTGCCACCTCGGACCGGTATAGCACCGGGGAGCTGTTTTTT. The genes are TRBV19 and TRBJ2-2, with D uncertain. Germline V gene sequence: CDR1 LNHDA, CDR2 SQIVND (reference sequence). V lost 10 bases and J lost 4, with 16 bases in between. The CDR3 has 14 residues.

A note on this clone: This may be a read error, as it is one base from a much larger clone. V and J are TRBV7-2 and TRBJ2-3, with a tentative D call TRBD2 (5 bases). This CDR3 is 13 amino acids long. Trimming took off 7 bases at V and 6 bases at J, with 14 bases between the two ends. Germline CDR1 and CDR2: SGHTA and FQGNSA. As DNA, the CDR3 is TGTGCCAGCATCCCCCCTCGGGATGATACGCAGTATTTT. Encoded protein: CASIPPRDDTQYF.

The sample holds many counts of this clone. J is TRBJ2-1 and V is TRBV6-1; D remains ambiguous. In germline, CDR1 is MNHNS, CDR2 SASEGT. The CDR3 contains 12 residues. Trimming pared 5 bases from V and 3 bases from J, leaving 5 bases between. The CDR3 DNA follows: TGTGCCAGCAGTCTCGACTACAATGAGCAGTTCTTC. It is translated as CASSLDYNEQFF.

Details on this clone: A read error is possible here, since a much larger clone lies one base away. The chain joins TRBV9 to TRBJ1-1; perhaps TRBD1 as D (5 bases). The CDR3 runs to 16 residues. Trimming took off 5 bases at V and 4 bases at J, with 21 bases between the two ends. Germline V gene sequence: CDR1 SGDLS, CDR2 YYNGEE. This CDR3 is CASRTAGGGIGTEAFF. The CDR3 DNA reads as TGTGCCAGCAGGACCGCGGGTGGGGGAATCGGCACTGAAGCTTTCTTT.

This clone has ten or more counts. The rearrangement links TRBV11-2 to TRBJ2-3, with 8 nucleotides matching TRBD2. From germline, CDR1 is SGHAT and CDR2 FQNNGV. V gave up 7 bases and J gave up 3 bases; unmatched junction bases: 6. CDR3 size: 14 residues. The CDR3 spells CASNFGGATDTQYF. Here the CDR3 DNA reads TGTGCCAGCAACTTCGGGGGGGCAACAGATACGCAGTATTTT.

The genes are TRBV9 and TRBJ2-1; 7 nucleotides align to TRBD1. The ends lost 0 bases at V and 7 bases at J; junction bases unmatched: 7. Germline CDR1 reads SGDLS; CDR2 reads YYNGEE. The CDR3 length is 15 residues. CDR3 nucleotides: TGTGCCAGCAGCGTAGCGGGTCAGGGGGAAAATGAGCAGTTCTTC. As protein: CASSVAGQGENEQFF.